This T cell receptor (beta chain) stems from a study of tumor-infiltrating lymphocytes in localized non-small cell lung cancer. Across the study: Some samples were collected after neoadjuvant chemotherapy; smokers, never-smokers and several histologies were included. Study-level results: Only some patients had TCR sequencing, depending on available tissue. Compared with uninvolved lung, tumors showed higher T cell infiltration by TCRbeta sequencing. IM1 and IM2 tumors showed no difference in T-cell fraction.

Clones were sequenced by immunoSEQ multiplex PCR, and TCRdb holds only the in-frame ones, with some missing. The profile shows over 15,000 clones, 65% to 75% of them singletons. Per germline, CDR1 LGHNA and CDR2 YSLEER. The CDR3 is 15 amino acids. V was shortened by 2 bases and J by 5 bases, with 15 bases between the two germline ends. Only a few counts were recorded for this clone. Its antigen remains unknown. This sequence originates from a human donor with non-small cell lung cancer. The sample consisted of lung tumor tissue. This rearrangement joins TRBV4-3 to TRBJ2-5; D is possibly TRBD2 (7 bases). The CDR3 protein is CASSQNSRGGETQYF. The CDR3 DNA reads TGCGCCAGCAGCCAAAACTCCAGGGGAGGGGAGACCCAGTACTTC.